This entry lists 23 T cell receptor beta chains sequenced from one sample in a study of blood T cell repertoires in COVID-19. The assay was immunoSEQ multiplex PCR, and TCRdb's table has in-frame clones only and misses some. The sample has 390,000 or so clones, nearly 90% seen once. Material: peripheral blood. Receptors originate from a man younger than 35 with active or convalescent COVID-19.

In its sample, this clone was seen once. This chain connects TRBV9 to TRBJ1-1; TRBD1 is a possible D gene (5 bases). The CDR3 loop spans 14 amino acids. The germline gives CDR1 SGDLS, CDR2 YYNGEE. V lost 0 bases to trimming and J lost 10 bases, with 16 bases between them. CDR3 residues: CASSVDGAMPIAFF. CDR3 coding DNA: TGTGCCAGCAGCGTAGATGGGGCAATGCCGATAGCTTTCTTT.

The chain carries TRBV6-6 and TRBJ1-5; TRBD1 is a possible D gene (6 bases). Germline V gene lookup returns CDR1 MNHNY and CDR2 SVGAGI (reference sequence). The CDR3 has 14 amino acids. V shed 2 bases and J shed 5 bases, with 10 bases lying between them. The chain's CDR3 is CASSYPRTDQPQHF. In DNA, the CDR3 is TGTGCCAGCAGTTACCCGCGGACAGATCAGCCCCAGCATTTT.

The rearrangement uses TRBV5-5 and TRBJ1-2, with D hard to call. The CDR3 is 13 residues long. Trimming removed 1 base from V and 5 bases from J, with 9 bases in between. Germline CDR1 reads SGHKS; CDR2 reads YYEKEE (reference sequence). DNA for the CDR3: TGTGCCAGCAGCTTGATGTCAGGATATGGCTACACCTTC. Its protein is CASSLMSGYGYTF.

There are many counts of this clone. The rearrangement uses TRBV27 and TRBJ1-2; possibly TRBD1 for D (5 bases). The CDR3 sequence is 13 residues long. Germline V gene lookup returns CDR1 MNHEY and CDR2 SMNVEV (reference sequence). V shed 3 bases and J shed 4 bases, with 9 bases lying between them. Here the CDR3 reads CASSFGQGYGYTF. The CDR3 DNA sequence: TGTGCCAGCAGTTTTGGGCAGGGCTATGGCTACACCTTC.

The gene calls are TRBV4-1 and TRBJ2-4; D not resolved. The CDR3 is 15 amino acids. Trimming removed 4 bases from V and 2 bases from J, with 12 bases in between. The germline gives CDR1 MGHRA, CDR2 YSYEKL. For the CDR3, the DNA is TGCGCCAGCAGCCTTGTTAGCAGATCCAAAAACATTCAGTACTTC. Its protein product is CASSLVSRSKNIQYF.

The chain employs TRBV19 and TRBJ1-4, with TRBD1 as a possible D gene (6 bases). The length of the CDR3 is 15 residues. Germline-derived CDR1 and CDR2 are LNHDA and SQIVND (reference sequence). The V end lost 7 bases, the J end lost 5 bases, and 17 bases lay between the germline ends. CDR3 sequence: CASTAPGHLNEKLFF. As DNA, the CDR3 is TGTGCCAGTACCGCCCCGGGACACCTCAATGAAAAACTGTTTTTT.

This clone was recorded at least ten times. V gene TRBV5-5 combines with J gene TRBJ2-3; 11 bases are shared with TRBD2. The germline V gene has CDR1 SGHKS and CDR2 YYEKEE (reference sequence). V trimming: 2 bases; J trimming: 6 bases; junction bases outside the gene matches: 11. This CDR3 has 17 residues. CDR3 protein: CASSLIRRPSGGDTQYF. CDR3 DNA sequence: TGTGCCAGCAGCTTAATAAGGAGGCCTAGCGGGGGGGATACGCAGTATTTT.

The CDR3 DNA reads as TGTGCCAGCAGCTCAGGGATCTACGAGCAGTACTTC. Translation gives CASSSGIYEQYF. The V gene is TRBV5-6, the J gene TRBJ2-7; a possible D gene is TRBD1 (5 bases). Trimming took 3 bases from V and 3 from J, leaving 7 bases between them. The CDR3 is made up of 12 amino acids. Germline V lookup: CDR1 SGHDT, CDR2 YYEEEE. Combining the CDR3 with reference TRBV5-6 and TRBJ2-7 gives the whole variable domain DAGVTQSPTHLIKTRGQQVTLRCSPKSGHDTVSWYQQALGQGPQFIFQYYEEEERQRGNFPDRFSGHQFPNYSSELNVNALLLGDSALYLCASSSGIYEQYFGPGTRLTVT.

The J gene is TRBJ1-5, the V gene TRBV9; the match to TRBD1 covers 9 bases. This CDR3 is built from 15 residues. Trimming cost V 4 bases and J 3 bases; bases outside gene matches: 5. The germline V gene has CDR1 SGDLS and CDR2 YYNGEE. CDR3 sequence (DNA): TGTGCCAGCAGCCCTGGGACAGGGCCCAATCAGCCCCAGCATTTT. Its translation is CASSPGTGPNQPQHF.

DNA of the CDR3: TGTGCCAGCAGTTTGACAGGGGGAAACATTCAGTACTTC. As protein: CASSLTGGNIQYF. The V gene is TRBV27, the J gene TRBJ2-4; 9 positions match TRBD1. CDR1 and CDR2 from the germline V gene are MNHEY and SMNVEV (reference sequence). Trimming removed 3 bases from V and 6 bases from J; junction bases left unmatched: 0. This CDR3 has 13 amino acids.

J is TRBJ2-3 and V is TRBV7-2, with 9 bases that match TRBD2. The CDR3 covers 19 residues. CDR1 is SGHTA and CDR2 is FQGNSA in the germline V gene. V shed 2 bases, J shed 0 bases, and the junction held 12 bases outside the gene matches. CDR3 in amino acids: CASSLIPEAREGSTDTQYF. In nucleotides, the CDR3 is TGTGCCAGCAGCTTAATCCCCGAGGCGCGGGAGGGGAGCACAGATACGCAGTATTTT.

As concerns this clone: Within the sample, other DNA sequences also encode this same CDR3. The rearrangement joins TRBV27 to TRBJ2-5; D might be TRBD2 (6 bases). Germline lookup yields CDR1 MNHEY and CDR2 SMNVEV (reference sequence). Trimming stripped 4 bases from V and 5 bases from J, with 8 bases between. This CDR3 is built from 12 residues. CDR3 amino acids: CASSSGVETQYF. The CDR3 DNA follows: TGTGCCAGCAGTTCGGGGGTGGAGACCCAGTACTTC.

This chain joins TRBV5-1 and TRBJ1-4; possible D gene TRBD1, 6 bases. Trimming took 3 bases from V and 4 from J, leaving 13 bases between them. The CDR3 is 15 residues long. CDR1 is SGHRS and CDR2 is YFSETQ in the germline V gene. CDR3: CASSSWGGGNEKLFF. The DNA for the CDR3 is TGCGCCAGCAGCTCCTGGGGAGGGGGTAATGAAAAACTGTTTTTT.

This rearrangement joins TRBV7-6 to TRBJ2-5; 8 bases line up with TRBD2. The V and J ends lost 7 bases and 1 base, in that order; junction bases with no gene match: 5. The length of the CDR3 is 14 residues. Germline CDR1 SGHVS, CDR2 FNYEAQ. CDR3 in amino acids: CASTLRGGQETQYF. The CDR3 DNA reads TGTGCCAGCACCCTACGGGGGGGCCAAGAGACCCAGTACTTC.

The genes are TRBV3-1 (or the pseudogene TRBV3-2) and TRBJ1-1; tentatively, D is TRBD1 (6 bases). V lost 3 bases and J 3 bases, leaving 35 bases between the germline ends. Per germline, CDR1 LGHDT and CDR2 YNNKEL (reference sequence). The CDR3 consists of 22 residues. The CDR3 nucleotides read TGTGCCAGCAGCCAGAGGGGGAAGGACTTGAAGAGAGGGGCAGGGGATGACACTGAAGCTTTCTTT. Amino acids: CASSQRGKDLKRGAGDDTEAFF.

The chain employs TRBV9 and TRBJ1-1, with D possibly being TRBD1 (6 bases). CDR1 is SGDLS, CDR2 YYNGEE, per germline. The CDR3 covers 17 residues. Trimming shortened V by 0 bases and J by 4 bases, and 19 bases separated the two germline ends. This chain's CDR3 is CASSVGVGEGESTEAFF. The CDR3 DNA sequence: TGTGCCAGCAGCGTAGGAGTAGGGGAGGGGGAGAGCACTGAAGCTTTCTTT. Full variable domain (remainder filled in from reference TRBV9 and TRBJ1-1): DSGVTQTPKHLITATGQRVTLRCSPRSGDLSVYWYQQSLDQGLQFLIQYYNGEERAKGNILERFSAQQFPDLHSELNLSSLELGDSALYFCASSVGVGEGESTEAFFGQGTRLTVV.

The chain employs TRBV4-3 and TRBJ2-2, with D perhaps matching TRBD2 (6 bases). The CDR3 runs to 13 residues. Trimming left V 4 bases short and J 7 bases short, with 10 bases between. Per germline, CDR1 LGHNA and CDR2 YSLEER. For the CDR3, the DNA is TGCGCCAGCAGCCGACTAGTTAGCGGGGAGCTGTTTTTT. It specifies CASSRLVSGELFF.

J is TRBJ2-3 and V is TRBV4-2; D call uncertain. Trimming took off 1 base at V and 2 bases at J, with 10 bases between the two ends. The CDR3 consists of 15 residues. Germline V CDR1 and CDR2: LGHNA, YNFKEQ. The CDR3 DNA reads as TGTGCCAGCAGCCAAGGTCGGTCCCCCACAGATACGCAGTATTTT. This gives the protein CASSQGRSPTDTQYF.

V usage is TRBV19 and J usage is TRBJ2-1; 10 nucleotides line up with TRBD1. The V and J ends lost 7 bases and 15 bases, in that order; junction bases with no gene match: 9. CDR1 is LNHDA, CDR2 SQIVND, per germline (reference sequence). The CDR3 is 12 amino acids. The CDR3: CASTNPGQGLFF. CDR3 coding DNA: TGTGCCAGTACCAACCCGGGACAGGGGCTGTTCTTC.

The chain uses TRBV15 and TRBJ2-1, with 9 bases aligning to TRBD1. The CDR3 runs to 13 residues. J gave up 6 bases and V 8 bases, and 5 bases lay outside the gene matches. Germline assignment: CDR1 LNHNV and CDR2 YYDKDF (reference sequence). The CDR3 DNA reads TGTGCCACCGGGACAGGGAATCCCAATGAGCAGTTCTTC. Protein product: CATGTGNPNEQFF.

This clone was counted between two and nine times. At the DNA level, this CDR3 is encoded by other sequences in the same sample as well. V and J are TRBV19 and TRBJ2-7, with D possibly matching TRBD1 (5 bases). The CDR3 has 13 residues. The V end lost 3 bases, the J end lost 3 bases, and 9 bases lay between the germline ends. CDR1 and CDR2 from the germline V gene are LNHDA and SQIVND (reference sequence). This CDR3 reads CASSIGHNYEQYF. Here the CDR3 DNA reads TGTGCCAGTAGTATCGGACACAACTACGAGCAGTACTTC.

The chain is built from TRBV7-9 and TRBJ2-7, with D possibly TRBD2 on 5 matching bases. This CDR3 is built from 15 residues. Looked up from germline, CDR1 is SEHNR and CDR2 is FQNEAQ (reference sequence). V lost 6 bases and J lost 0, with 15 bases in between. The CDR3 DNA reads as TGTGCCAGCAGTTCAACGAGTGCGGGCTCCTACGAGCAGTACTTC. Its translation: CASSSTSAGSYEQYF.

The rearrangement joins TRBV19 to TRBJ2-3, with TRBD2 matching 14 bases. Unmatched junction bases numbered 11, after V lost 9 bases and J lost 0 bases. The CDR3 loop spans 18 amino acids. Germline V gene sequence: CDR1 LNHDA, CDR2 SQIVND (reference sequence). The CDR3 spells CASPLGTSGRNSTDTQYF. In DNA form, the CDR3 reads TGTGCCAGCCCCCTCGGGACTAGCGGGAGAAATAGCACAGATACGCAGTATTTT.